These 10 T cell receptor beta chains came from one sample sequenced in a study of T cells in Graves' hyperthyroidism and ophthalmopathy. Authors of the study amplified TCR beta CDR3 regions from RNA transcripts. The HTBI primer set was used in a first-round RT-PCR of the TCR CDR3. One entry per CDR3 protein, called by TCRdb with MiXCR from the multiplex PCR reads. The sample comprises about 420,000 distinct CDR3 sequences, around 15% of which are singletons, and about 4.9% rests with the top ten. The sequenced sample was blood. The receptor source for this set is a woman between 18 and 29 years old with Graves' hyperthyroidism.

This clonotype was observed a few times. This sequence joins TRBV12-3 or TRBV12-4 and TRBJ2-4; unclear D gene. This CDR3 has 14 amino acids. Deletions cut 3 bases from V and 0 bases from J, with 6 bases between. The CDR3 bases are TGTGCCAGCAGTTTCATGGAAGCCAAAAACATTCAGTACTTC. As protein: CASSFMEAKNIQYF.

This chain joins TRBV10-3 and TRBJ2-1, with D possibly being TRBD1 or TRBD2 (5 bases each). This CDR3 comprises 15 residues. CDR1 and CDR2 from the germline V gene are ENHRY and SYGVKD. The V gene lost 10 bases and the J gene lost 7 bases, with 23 bases spanning the gap. The CDR3 sequence is CASKGTVIGGNEQFF. The CDR3 nucleotides read TGTGCCAGCAAGGGGACCGTCATAGGCGGAAATGAGCAGTTCTTC.

This clonotype was seen a few times. The chain has TRBV28 and TRBJ1-6; a possible D gene is TRBD1 (5 bases). V was cut by 4 bases and J by 6 bases, with 16 bases left in between. This CDR3 comprises 16 residues. Looked up from germline, CDR1 is MDHEN and CDR2 is SYDVKM. CDR3 region: CASSYRQRALNSPLHF. For the CDR3, the DNA is TGTGCCAGCAGTTATAGACAGAGGGCGCTTAATTCACCCCTCCACTTT.

In this sample, this clonotype turned up many times. The chain links TRBV28 to TRBJ2-7, with D tentatively TRBD2 (5 bases). Germline CDR1 reads MDHEN; CDR2 reads SYDVKM. V lost 8 bases and J 2 bases, leaving 16 bases between the germline ends. CDR3 length: 14 residues. In DNA form, the CDR3 reads TGTGCCAGCGCAGGACTTTTCGGCACCTACGAGCAGTACTTC. The encoded protein is CASAGLFGTYEQYF.

The chain has TRBV9 and TRBJ1-2, with TRBD1 identical over 7 bases. With V trimmed by 0 bases and J by 1 base, 3 bases remained unmatched. CDR1 and CDR2 (germline): SGDLS, YYNGEE. The CDR3 is 15 residues long. The CDR3 is CASSVEGGLNYGYTF. CDR3 nucleotide sequence: TGTGCCAGCAGCGTAGAAGGGGGCCTTAACTATGGCTACACCTTC.

The genes are TRBV20-1 and TRBJ2-7; TRBD1 might be the D (6 bases). Germline V gene data show CDR1 as DFQATT and CDR2 as SNEGSKA (reference sequence). V was clipped by 6 bases and J by 0 bases, with 9 bases between them. This CDR3 has 12 residues. CDR3 protein: CSAEDSSYEQYF. The CDR3 DNA reads TGCAGTGCCGAGGACAGCTCCTACGAGCAGTACTTC.

V gene TRBV2 combines with J gene TRBJ1-1, with TRBD1 identical over 10 bases. After removal of 5 bases from V and 0 bases from J, the junction contained 6 bases not matched to a gene. This CDR3 has 16 amino acids. Per germline, CDR1 SNHLY and CDR2 FYNNEI. CDR3 protein: CASSIRTGGLNTEAFF. The CDR3, as DNA: TGTGCCAGCAGTATCCGGACAGGGGGATTGAACACTGAAGCTTTCTTT.

This clonotype showed up just a few times. The chain combines TRBV6-1 with TRBJ1-2; a weak D match, TRBD1 (6 bases). CDR3 length: 18 residues. Deletions cut 4 bases from V and 4 bases from J, with 25 bases between. CDR1 is MNHNS and CDR2 is SASEGT in the germline V gene. This chain's CDR3 is CASSAILPGHLLSYGYTF. CDR3 nucleotides: TGTGCCAGCAGTGCAATACTTCCGGGACACCTTTTATCCTATGGCTACACCTTC.

This clonotype was picked up a small number of times. The DNA of the CDR3 is TGTGCCAGCAGCCAAGTCTGGAACACTGAAGCTTTCTTT. The encoded protein is CASSQVWNTEAFF. The chain employs TRBV14 and TRBJ1-1; D is uncertain. The CDR3 is 13 residues long. V lost 1 base and J lost 1, with 4 bases in between. Germline CDR1 reads SGHDN; CDR2 reads FVKESK.

In this sample, this clonotype turned up a few times. With a much larger clone just one base away, this may be a read error. The chain combines TRBV6-1 with TRBJ1-2; D might be TRBD1 (5 bases). Germline V gene sequence: CDR1 MNHNS, CDR2 SASEGT. The CDR3 has 15 amino acids. Trimming left V 3 bases short and J 4 bases short, with 15 bases between. This CDR3 reads CASSDRVGEGYGYTF. For the CDR3, the DNA is TGTGCCAGCAGTGACCGGGTGGGGGAGGGCTATGGCTACACCTTC.